The 28 T cell receptor beta chains below were found in one sample sequenced in a study of CD8+ T cells in alopecia areata. The treatment here: oral pan-JAK inhibitor, 5-10 mg twice daily. The authors extracted RNA and reverse transcribed it into cDNA as the sequencing template. The repertoire was sequenced with immunoSEQ multiplex PCR; TCRdb's copy has only in-frame clones and lacks some. The sample contains about 180,000 clones, 40% to 65% of which appear only once. Material: CD8+ T cells sorted from blood, obtained at week 24, from a patient treated with tofacitinib. These receptors were collected from a human donor with alopecia areata.

V and J are TRBV9 and TRBJ1-2, with no clear D. The CDR3 contains 12 residues. CDR1 SGDLS and CDR2 YYNGEE come from the germline V gene. V was trimmed by 0 bases and J by 8 bases, leaving 8 bases between them. Here the CDR3 DNA reads TGTGCCAGCAGCGTAGACCGAGCGGGCTACACCTTC. Encoded protein: CASSVDRAGYTF.

The rearrangement joins TRBV5-1 to TRBJ1-1, with D perhaps TRBD1 (5 bases). Germline V gene lookup returns CDR1 SGHRS and CDR2 YFSETQ. Deletions cut 9 bases from V and 1 base from J, with 16 bases between. The CDR3 has 14 amino acids. The CDR3 DNA reads TGCGCCACCTGCGTCGGGACTGGGAACACTGAAGCTTTCTTT. Its translation is CATCVGTGNTEAFF.

This clone was counted only a few times. The chain uses TRBV9 and TRBJ2-6; a weak D match, TRBD1 (6 bases). The CDR3 is made up of 14 amino acids. Germline V gene lookup returns CDR1 SGDLS and CDR2 YYNGEE. V was clipped by 8 bases and J by 1 base, with 10 bases between them. The chain's CDR3 is CASKGGSGANVLTF. The CDR3 region has the DNA TGTGCCAGTAAAGGGGGATCTGGGGCCAACGTCCTGACTTTC. The full variable domain, with the rest looked up from reference TRBV9 and TRBJ2-6, is DSGVTQTPKHLITATGQRVTLRCSPRSGDLSVYWYQQSLDQGLQFLIQYYNGEERAKGNILERFSAQQFPDLHSELNLSSLELGDSALYFCASKGGSGANVLTFGAGSRLTVL.

The gene calls are TRBV2 and TRBJ1-2, with 9 bases identical to TRBD1. The CDR3 consists of 12 residues. The V and J ends lost 7 bases and 6 bases, in that order; junction bases with no gene match: 3. The germline V gene encodes CDR1 SNHLY and CDR2 FYNNEI. As DNA, the CDR3 is TGTGCCAGCACTCGGACAGGGGATGGCTACACCTTC. Amino acids: CASTRTGDGYTF.

This sequence joins TRBV10-1 and TRBJ2-7; 8 nucleotides match TRBD1. V lost 0 bases and J lost 5; bases outside the gene matches: 9. Germline V lookup: CDR1 WNHNN, CDR2 SYGVQD (reference sequence). The CDR3 spans 16 residues. DNA of the CDR3: TGCGCCAGCAGTGAGTCAATTTTGGACAGGGATGACGAGCAGTACTTC. Its protein product is CASSESILDRDDEQYF.

This clone was counted a few times. The chain links TRBV5-1 to TRBJ2-2; no definite D call. Germline CDR1 reads SGHRS; CDR2 reads YFSETQ. The CDR3 is 16 residues long. V was clipped by 1 base and J by 6 bases, with 16 bases between them. The CDR3 loop reads CASSLSEATSAGELFF. CDR3 in DNA: TGCGCCAGCAGCTTGTCAGAGGCTACTTCGGCCGGGGAGCTGTTTTTT.

This clone was counted between two and nine times. The V and J genes are TRBV30 and TRBJ2-3; D unresolved. The CDR3 runs 11 residues. Trimming pared 4 bases from V and 2 bases from J, leaving 4 bases between. Germline loops: CDR1 GTSNPN, CDR2 SVGIG (reference sequence). Here the CDR3 DNA reads TGTGCCTGGACCGTCACAGATACGCAGTATTTT. Translated: CAWTVTDTQYF.

This clone was counted a single time. For the CDR3, the DNA is TGTGCCTGGACACAGGGAAGGGGCCTATATGGCTACACCTTC. Protein sequence: CAWTQGRGLYGYTF. The chain is built from TRBV30 and TRBJ1-2, with D perhaps TRBD1 (6 bases). The CDR3 sequence is 14 residues long. V was pared by 4 bases and J by 5 bases, with 17 bases between. CDR1 is GTSNPN and CDR2 is SVGIG in the germline V gene (reference sequence). The whole variable domain, remainder taken from reference TRBV30 and TRBJ1-2, is SQTIHQWPATLVQPVGSPLSLECTVEGTSNPNLYWYRQAAGRGLQLLFYSVGIGQISSEVPQNLSASRPQDRQFILSSKKLLLSDSGFYLCAWTQGRGLYGYTFGSGTRLTVV.

The chain couples TRBV29-1 to TRBJ2-7; D not resolved. This CDR3 is 14 amino acids long. Per the germline V gene, CDR1 is SQVTM and CDR2 is ANQGSEA. V was trimmed by 2 bases and J by 2 bases, leaving 13 bases between them. In nucleotides, the CDR3 is TGCAGCGTTGAATCCCCTATAGAACCCTACGAGCAGTACTTC. This translates into CSVESPIEPYEQYF.

The chain is built from TRBV7-9 and TRBJ2-1, with TRBD1 matching 7 bases. Per germline, CDR1 SEHNR and CDR2 FQNEAQ (reference sequence). V lost 2 bases to trimming and J lost 8 bases; unmatched junction nucleotides: 12. The CDR3 totals 16 residues. CDR3 residues: CASSLSTGPPGDEQFF. The CDR3 coding sequence is TGTGCCAGCAGCTTATCGACAGGGCCCCCAGGGGATGAGCAGTTCTTC.

The chain is built from TRBV5-1 and TRBJ1-5; no definite D call. The CDR3 totals 15 residues. V lost 4 bases, J lost 1 base, and 12 bases lay in between. Germline CDR1 and CDR2: SGHRS and YFSETQ. Here the CDR3 reads CASSVDPRSNQPQHF. For the CDR3, the DNA is TGCGCCAGCAGCGTGGACCCTAGAAGCAATCAGCCCCAGCATTTT. The variable domain in full, completed from reference TRBV5-1 and TRBJ1-5, reads KAGVTQTPRYLIKTRGQQVTLSCSPISGHRSVSWYQQTPGQGLQFLFEYFSETQRNKGNFPGRFSGRQFSNSRSEMNVSTLELGDSALYLCASSVDPRSNQPQHFGDGTRLSIL.

V and J are TRBV7-8 and TRBJ2-5, with TRBD2 identical over 10 bases. This CDR3 contains 15 residues. V lost 2 bases and J lost 5; bases outside the gene matches: 5. Germline loops: CDR1 SGHVS, CDR2 FQNEAQ. CDR3 in DNA: TGTGCCAGCAGCTTAAATCGGGGACTAGCGGAGACCCAGTACTTC. Amino acid sequence: CASSLNRGLAETQYF.

V usage is TRBV30 and J usage is TRBJ1-1; 7 bases align to TRBD1. The CDR3 runs to 14 residues. CDR1 GTSNPN and CDR2 SVGIG come from the germline V gene (reference sequence). The V segment lost 0 bases and the J segment 5 bases; nucleotides outside the gene matches: 6. As DNA, the CDR3 is TGTGCCTGGAGTGTAGAGTCGACAGGGACTGAAGCTTTCTTT. It is translated as CAWSVESTGTEAFF.

This clone has just a few counts. The rearrangement uses TRBV6-6 and TRBJ1-1, with 9 bases that match TRBD1. This CDR3 has 15 residues. The junction had 5 bases not matched to a gene; V was cut back by 6 bases and J by 0 bases. CDR1 is MNHNY, CDR2 SVGAGI, per germline (reference sequence). The CDR3 loop is CASREQGALNTEAFF. The CDR3 nucleotides are TGTGCCAGCAGAGAACAGGGGGCCTTGAACACTGAAGCTTTCTTT.

This clone showed up just a few times. At the DNA level, this CDR3 is encoded by other sequences in the same sample as well. The gene calls are TRBV4-3 and TRBJ2-7; TRBD1 matches at 8 bases. J lost 1 base, V lost 0 bases, and 2 bases had no gene match. This CDR3 spans 15 amino acids. Per the germline V gene, CDR1 is LGHNA and CDR2 is YSLEER. The CDR3 coding sequence is TGCGCCAGCAGCCAAGATTACAGGGGGTCCTACGAGCAGTACTTC. Translation: CASSQDYRGSYEQYF.

This clone was observed a few times. V gene TRBV5-6 combines with J gene TRBJ2-1, with 9 bases matching TRBD1. The CDR3 has 15 amino acids. The junction had 5 bases not matched to a gene; V was cut back by 4 bases and J by 3 bases. Germline CDR1 SGHDT, CDR2 YYEEEE. CDR3 sequence (DNA): TGTGCCAGCAGCATGGGACAGGGTGGCTACAATGAGCAGTTCTTC. Encoded protein: CASSMGQGGYNEQFF. The whole variable domain, filled in from reference TRBV5-6 and TRBJ2-1, reads DAGVTQSPTHLIKTRGQQVTLRCSPKSGHDTVSWYQQALGQGPQFIFQYYEEEERQRGNFPDRFSGHQFPNYSSELNVNALLLGDSALYLCASSMGQGGYNEQFFGPGTRLTVL.

The genes are TRBV27 and TRBJ2-1; 10 nucleotides agree with TRBD2. The CDR3 is made up of 16 amino acids. Germline loops: CDR1 MNHEY, CDR2 SMNVEV (reference sequence). The trim removed 2 bases at V and 7 bases at J, leaving 8 bases unmatched. This CDR3 is CASSLTLAGEGNEQFF. CDR3 sequence (DNA): TGTGCCAGCAGTTTAACCCTAGCGGGGGAGGGTAATGAGCAGTTCTTC.

The rearrangement uses TRBV29-1 and TRBJ1-2, with unresolved D. The germline V gene has CDR1 SQVTM and CDR2 ANQGSEA. The CDR3 runs to 14 residues. V was clipped by 4 bases and J by 0 bases, with 12 bases between them. The DNA for the CDR3 is TGCAGCGTTGTAGGGATGGACTCTAACTATGGCTACACCTTC. Translating it yields CSVVGMDSNYGYTF.

The J gene is TRBJ1-4, the V gene TRBV15; TRBD1 matches at 8 bases. The CDR3 runs 16 residues. V lost 5 bases and J lost 3; bases outside the gene matches: 8. The germline V gene encodes CDR1 LNHNV and CDR2 YYDKDF (reference sequence). Here the CDR3 reads CATSPRGTGANEKLFF. The CDR3 coding sequence is TGTGCCACCAGCCCCCGCGGGACAGGAGCTAATGAAAAACTGTTTTTT. The complete variable domain, with remaining parts taken from reference TRBV15 and TRBJ1-4, reads DAMVIQNPRYQVTQFGKPVTLSCSQTLNHNVMYWYQQKSSQAPKLLFHYYDKDFNNEADTPDNFQSRRPNTSFCFLDIRSPGLGDTAMYLCATSPRGTGANEKLFFGSGTQLSVL.

V gene TRBV30 combines with J gene TRBJ2-1, with D possibly matching TRBD1 (5 bases). V was clipped by 0 bases and J by 10 bases, with 13 bases between them. This CDR3 has 13 residues. Looked up from germline, CDR1 is GTSNPN and CDR2 is SVGIG (reference sequence). The CDR3 region has the DNA TGTGCCTGGAGTGTAGGACACCGCCCCGAGCAGTTCTTC. Translating it yields CAWSVGHRPEQFF.

The chain recombines TRBV12-5 with TRBJ1-2; D gene uncertain. The germline V gene encodes CDR1 LGHNT and CDR2 FRNRAP. This CDR3 has 13 residues. With 6 bases removed from V and 4 bases from J, the gap between germline ends came to 12 bases. The chain's CDR3 is CASGAGISYGYTF. CDR3 DNA sequence: TGTGCTAGTGGGGCCGGTATTTCCTATGGCTACACCTTC.

This clone has just a few counts. A junction end diverges from the germline sequence, so it may reflect a read error. This sequence joins TRBV7-6 and TRBJ2-7; unclear D gene. The CDR3 length is 13 residues. Germline CDR1 is SGHVS and CDR2 is FNYEAQ. This CDR3 is CASSFRPSDEQYF. In DNA, the CDR3 is TGTGCCAGCAGCTTTAGACCCTCCGACGAGCAGTACTTC.

The chain carries TRBV6-6 and TRBJ1-2; D gene ambiguous. The CDR3 totals 13 residues. The germline V gene has CDR1 MNHNY and CDR2 SVGAGI (reference sequence). The ends were cut back, 8 bases at V and 2 bases at J, with 12 bases in the middle. CDR3 in DNA: TGTGCCAGCGCCCCGGGGAAAAACTATGGCTACACCTTC. Translating gives CASAPGKNYGYTF.

The CDR3 sequence: CASGRGAEKLFF. CDR3 coding DNA: TGTGCCAGCGGCCGTGGGGCTGAAAAACTGTTTTTT. The V and J genes are TRBV5-6 and TRBJ1-4; weak D call: TRBD1 (5 bases). Between the trimmed V and J ends, which lost 7 bases and 7 bases, there was a span of 11 bases. The CDR3 covers 12 residues. Germline lookup yields CDR1 SGHDT and CDR2 YYEEEE.

This chain connects TRBV2 to TRBJ1-5; D is unresolved. The CDR3 has 14 amino acids. V dropped 0 bases and J dropped 6 bases, with 9 bases sitting between them. The V gene's germline CDR1 is SNHLY and CDR2 FYNNEI. As DNA, the CDR3 is TGTGCCAGCAGTGAAGCAGGGCAAAGTCAGCCCCAGCATTTT. Protein: CASSEAGQSQPQHF. The variable domain in full, completed from reference TRBV2 and TRBJ1-5, reads EPEVTQTPSHQVTQMGQEVILRCVPISNHLYFYWYRQILGQKVEFLVSFYNNEISEKSEIFDDQFSVERPDGSNFTLKIRSTKLEDSAMYFCASSEAGQSQPQHFGDGTRLSIL.

The V gene is TRBV14, the J gene TRBJ2-3, with 7 bases aligning to TRBD1. CDR3 length equals 14 residues. Germline V gene sequence: CDR1 SGHDN, CDR2 FVKESK. Trimming removed 4 bases from V and 5 bases from J; junction bases left unmatched: 6. CDR3 sequence: CASSLDRSGDTQYF. Here the CDR3 DNA reads TGTGCCAGCAGCCTGGACAGGTCGGGAGATACGCAGTATTTT.

This chain connects TRBV30 to TRBJ1-1; tentatively, D is TRBD1 (6 bases). V shed 4 bases and J shed 6 bases, with 15 bases lying between them. CDR1 is GTSNPN and CDR2 is SVGIG in the germline V gene (reference sequence). This CDR3 comprises 13 residues. Here the CDR3 DNA reads TGTGCCTGGACCACTACAGGGAGTGCTGAAGCTTTCTTT. Protein product: CAWTTTGSAEAFF.

CDR3 loop: CAWTPGPNTEAFF. CDR3 nucleotide sequence: TGTGCCTGGACTCCCGGGCCAAACACTGAAGCTTTCTTT. This chain joins TRBV30 and TRBJ1-1; D not certain. Per the germline V gene, CDR1 is GTSNPN and CDR2 is SVGIG (reference sequence). The CDR3 spans 13 residues. V lost 4 bases and J 2 bases, leaving 11 bases between the germline ends. Complete variable domain (other parts from reference TRBV30 and TRBJ1-1): SQTIHQWPATLVQPVGSPLSLECTVEGTSNPNLYWYRQAAGRGLQLLFYSVGIGQISSEVPQNLSASRPQDRQFILSSKKLLLSDSGFYLCAWTPGPNTEAFFGQGTRLTVV.